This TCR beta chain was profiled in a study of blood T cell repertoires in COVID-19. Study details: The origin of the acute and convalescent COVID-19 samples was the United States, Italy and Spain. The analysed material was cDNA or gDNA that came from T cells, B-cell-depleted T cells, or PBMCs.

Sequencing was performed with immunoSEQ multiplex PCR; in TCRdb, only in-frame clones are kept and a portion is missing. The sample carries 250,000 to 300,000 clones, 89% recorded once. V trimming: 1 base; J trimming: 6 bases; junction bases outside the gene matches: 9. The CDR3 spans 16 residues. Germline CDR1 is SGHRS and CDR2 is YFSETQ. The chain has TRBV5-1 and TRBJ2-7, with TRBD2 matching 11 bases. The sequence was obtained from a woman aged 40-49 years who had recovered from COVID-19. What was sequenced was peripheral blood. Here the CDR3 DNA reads TGCGCCAGCAGCTTGTCTCGTTTAGCGGGAGGGAGCGAGCAGTACTTC. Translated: CASSLSRLAGGSEQYF.